The rows below give T cell receptor beta chains drawn from one sample of a study of Ad26.COV2.S vaccination and SARS-CoV-2 variants. Measured with immunoSEQ multiplex PCR; TCRdb has only the in-frame clones, and not every one. The sample shows around 350,000 clones, about 91% of them seen only once. Sequencing was performed on peripheral blood, taken after recovery from COVID-19. The receptors were sampled from a human donor who had recovered from COVID-19. CDR3s include the opening cysteine and the closing phenylalanine or tryptophan. D genes are given only for firm matches. Rows may omit the clone size; those that give it use once, few, many or a size class.

clone size | J gene | D gene | V gene | CDR3 DNA | CDR3 protein
. | TRBJ2-6 | TRBD1 | TRBV7-9 | TGTGCCAGCGGGACAGGGGGCTCTGGGGCCAACGTCCTGACTTTC | CASGTGGSGANVLTF
. | TRBJ1-2 | TRBD1 | TRBV27 | TGTGCCAGCAGTTCGACAGGGGGTTCCCGAGGATACACCTTC | CASSSTGGSRGYTF
. | TRBJ2-3 | . | TRBV6-1 | TGTGCCAGCAGTGCCAGCAGGGTGGGACCTGTCACAGATACGCAGTATTTT | CASSASRVGPVTDTQYF
. | TRBJ1-2 | . | TRBV6-1 | TGTGCCAGCAGTGAGGGGAGGTATGGCTACACCTTC | CASSEGRYGYTF
. | TRBJ1-1 | . | TRBV10-2 | TGCGCCAGCCGCGGGTCAGGGTTCGGCACTGAAGCTTTCTTT | CASRGSGFGTEAFF
. | TRBJ2-1 | . | TRBV2 | TGTGCCAGCACCTCGAGGGGGGCATACAATGAGCAGTTCTTC | CASTSRGAYNEQFF
. | TRBJ2-2 | TRBD1 | TRBV27 | TGTGCCAGCAGTTTAACACCCCGGGACAGTAACACCGGGGAGCTGTTTTTT | CASSLTPRDSNTGELFF
. | TRBJ1-5 | . | TRBV13 | TGTGCCAGCAGCCCTAGTTGGGAAGGGAGGCAGCCCCAGCATTTT | CASSPSWEGRQPQHF
. | TRBJ2-7 | TRBD1 | TRBV2 | TGTGCCAGCAGTGTGGACAGGCTCACCTACGAGCAGTACTTC | CASSVDRLTYEQYF
. | TRBJ1-4 | . | TRBV9 | TGTGCCAGCAGCGGACCGGGGGGAACAACTAATGAAAAACTGTTTTTT | CASSGPGGTTNEKLFF
. | TRBJ1-1 | TRBD1 | TRBV18 | TGTGCCAGCTCACGGGACAGCTCGAACACTGAAGCTTTCTTT | CASSRDSSNTEAFF
few | TRBJ2-3 | . | TRBV2 | TGTGCCAGCACCCCCGCGGGCCTGGGTGTAGATACGCAGTATTTT | CASTPAGLGVDTQYF
medium-sized | TRBJ2-3 | TRBD1 | TRBV5-1 | TGCGCCAGCAGCTCCCCGGGACAGGGATCAGATACGCAGTATTTT | CASSSPGQGSDTQYF
. | TRBJ1-2 | . | TRBV19 | TGTGCCAGTAGTCTCACCCGAAGGTATGGCTACACCTTC | CASSLTRRYGYTF
. | TRBJ1-4 | . | TRBV7-9 | TGTGCCAGCAGCCTGGGAAATGAAAAACTGTTTTTT | CASSLGNEKLFF
few | TRBJ1-1 | . | TRBV7-9 | TGTGCCAGCAGCTTTGGGGCGGGTGAGGCTTTCTTT | CASSFGAGEAFF
. | TRBJ2-3 | . | TRBV4-2 | TGTGCCAGCAGCCAAGATCCCGCCTCGCGCACAGATACGCAGTATTTT | CASSQDPASRTDTQYF
. | TRBJ2-1 | TRBD2 | TRBV7-6 | TGTGCCAGCAGCTTAGTCTCTAGCGGGGGCCGTTACAATGAGCAGTTCTTC | CASSLVSSGGRYNEQFF
. | TRBJ1-3 | . | TRBV5-6 | TGTGCCAGCAGCTTTGGCGCGGAGGGGGTCAGAAACACCATATATTTT | CASSFGAEGVRNTIYF
. | TRBJ1-6 | . | TRBV28 | TGTGCCAGCAGTTCCTTGGGGGGAGGTAATTCACCCCTCCACTTT | CASSSLGGGNSPLHF